A selection of T cell receptor beta chains follows, all from one sample in a study of blood T cell repertoires in COVID-19. Some clones are missing from TCRdb's copy, which holds only in-frame ones; the method was immunoSEQ multiplex PCR. The table records 200,000 or so clones, 70% to 85% of them present only once. The sample taken for sequencing was peripheral blood. The receptors stem from a human donor with acute or convalescent COVID-19. The donor label of this sample is uncertain. The CDR3 runs from the conserved cysteine through the conserved F or W. The order of the fields is clone size, V gene, J gene, CDR3 length, D gene, CDR3 DNA, CDR3 protein. The D gene is left open where the match is weak. Not all rows give a size; the values are once, few, many and, for expanded clones, a class.

abundance: .
v_gene: TRBV7-6
j_gene: TRBJ1-2
len: 15
d_gene: TRBD1
CDR3nt: TGTGCCAGCAGCTTAGGAGGTGCAGGGGGCTATGGCTACACCTTC
CDR3aa: CASSLGGAGGYGYTF

abundance: once
v_gene: TRBV7-9
j_gene: TRBJ1-2
len: 15
d_gene: .
CDR3nt: TGTGCCAGCAGCTTAGCGAGAGGGCTCGGCTATGGCTACACCTTC
CDR3aa: CASSLARGLGYGYTF

abundance: .
v_gene: TRBV9
j_gene: TRBJ2-7
len: 16
d_gene: .
CDR3nt: TGTGCCAGCAGCGCCGGGGCAGGGGAAGTAAAGAACGAGCAGTACTTC
CDR3aa: CASSAGAGEVKNEQYF

abundance: .
v_gene: TRBV6-2/TRBV6-3
j_gene: TRBJ1-1
len: 15
d_gene: TRBD1
CDR3nt: TGTGCCAGCAGTTACCGGCTTTACAGGGGCACTGAAGCTTTCTTT
CDR3aa: CASSYRLYRGTEAFF

abundance: .
v_gene: TRBV25-1
j_gene: TRBJ2-6
len: 17
d_gene: .
CDR3nt: TGTGCCAGCAGTGATTCCCCTGGCAGATCTGGGGCCAACGTCCTGACTTTC
CDR3aa: CASSDSPGRSGANVLTF

abundance: .
v_gene: TRBV2
j_gene: TRBJ1-4
len: 14
d_gene: TRBD1
CDR3nt: TGTGCCAGCAGTGAAGGGACAGGGCGTGAAAAACTGTTTTTT
CDR3aa: CASSEGTGREKLFF

abundance: .
v_gene: TRBV18
j_gene: TRBJ2-5
len: 12
d_gene: .
CDR3nt: TGTGCCAGCTCACCACCTGGAGGGGACCAGTACTTC
CDR3aa: CASSPPGGDQYF

abundance: .
v_gene: TRBV20-1
j_gene: TRBJ1-2
len: 13
d_gene: .
CDR3nt: TGCAGTGCTAGTCAGGGGACTAACTATGGCTACACCTTC
CDR3aa: CSASQGTNYGYTF

abundance: .
v_gene: TRBV9
j_gene: TRBJ2-5
len: 16
d_gene: TRBD1
CDR3nt: TGTGCCAGCAGCGTAGGAGGGACAGCTTTTCAAGAGACCCAGTACTTC
CDR3aa: CASSVGGTAFQETQYF

abundance: .
v_gene: TRBV7-2
j_gene: TRBJ1-5
len: 15
d_gene: TRBD1
CDR3nt: TGTGCCAGCAGCAGAGAGGGACAGAGCAATCAGCCCCAGCATTTT
CDR3aa: CASSREGQSNQPQHF

abundance: .
v_gene: TRBV30
j_gene: TRBJ2-1
len: 14
d_gene: TRBD2
CDR3nt: TGTGCCTGGAGTTTGCTAGCGGGAGCGGGTGAGCAGTTCTTC
CDR3aa: CAWSLLAGAGEQFF

abundance: few
v_gene: TRBV24-1
j_gene: TRBJ2-1
len: 17
d_gene: .
CDR3nt: TGTGCCACCAGTGATTCGCCAACAGGGATCTCCTACAATGAGCAGTTCTTC
CDR3aa: CATSDSPTGISYNEQFF

abundance: once
v_gene: TRBV3-1/TRBV3-2
j_gene: TRBJ2-1
len: 15
d_gene: TRBD2
CDR3nt: TGTGCCAGCAGCCCCACACTAGCGGGGAGCAATGAGCAGTTCTTC
CDR3aa: CASSPTLAGSNEQFF

abundance: .
v_gene: TRBV7-2
j_gene: TRBJ2-7
len: 13
d_gene: .
CDR3nt: TGTGCCACCACATCTGGGGCCTCGGGCGAGCAGTACTTC
CDR3aa: CATTSGASGEQYF

abundance: .
v_gene: TRBV6-5
j_gene: TRBJ2-7
len: 14
d_gene: .
CDR3nt: TGTGCCAGCAGTTACGACGGGAGATCCTACGAGCAGTACTTC
CDR3aa: CASSYDGRSYEQYF

abundance: .
v_gene: TRBV30
j_gene: TRBJ1-1
len: 20
d_gene: .
CDR3nt: TGTGCCTGGAGTGTACGTTCAAGACAGGACGTTCCGAGCTGGAACACTGAAGCTTTCTTT
CDR3aa: CAWSVRSRQDVPSWNTEAFF

abundance: few
v_gene: TRBV9
j_gene: TRBJ1-4
len: 14
d_gene: TRBD1
CDR3nt: TGTGCCAGCAGCGTAGGGGACAGAAATGAAAAACTGTTTTTT
CDR3aa: CASSVGDRNEKLFF

abundance: few
v_gene: TRBV11-2
j_gene: TRBJ2-3
len: 17
d_gene: .
CDR3nt: TGTGCCAGCAGCCGTAGGGGTAGTGGGGCTAGCACAGATACGCAGTATTTT
CDR3aa: CASSRRGSGASTDTQYF

abundance: .
v_gene: TRBV4-1
j_gene: TRBJ1-1
len: 14
d_gene: .
CDR3nt: TGCGCCAGCAGCCAAGATCGGCGGGACACTGAAGCTTTCTTT
CDR3aa: CASSQDRRDTEAFF

abundance: .
v_gene: TRBV25-1
j_gene: TRBJ1-3
len: 14
d_gene: TRBD1
CDR3nt: TGTGCCACCTCAGGGGGCGCCGCTGGAAACACCATATATTTT
CDR3aa: CATSGGAAGNTIYF

abundance: .
v_gene: TRBV18
j_gene: TRBJ2-4
len: 14
d_gene: .
CDR3nt: TGTGCCAGCTCACCACCGTCGGAGGCGAACATTCAGTACTTC
CDR3aa: CASSPPSEANIQYF

abundance: .
v_gene: TRBV5-4
j_gene: TRBJ1-4
len: 14
d_gene: .
CDR3nt: TGTGCCAGCAGCCTCATACCGACAGGACAAAAACTGTTTTTT
CDR3aa: CASSLIPTGQKLFF

abundance: .
v_gene: TRBV11-3
j_gene: TRBJ2-1
len: 15
d_gene: TRBD1
CDR3nt: TGTGCCAGCAGCCGGGGACAGGGTGGCCACAATGAGCAGTTCTTC
CDR3aa: CASSRGQGGHNEQFF

abundance: .
v_gene: TRBV19
j_gene: TRBJ1-5
len: 15
d_gene: .
CDR3nt: TGTGCCAGTAGTATAGCCAGGGCTGGCAATCAGCCCCAGCATTTT
CDR3aa: CASSIARAGNQPQHF

abundance: .
v_gene: TRBV19
j_gene: TRBJ2-1
len: 16
d_gene: TRBD2
CDR3nt: TGTGCCAGTAGTATTCTCGGGAGGGCCTCCTACAATGAGCAGTTCTTC
CDR3aa: CASSILGRASYNEQFF

abundance: .
v_gene: TRBV12-2
j_gene: TRBJ1-1
len: 16
d_gene: .
CDR3nt: TGTGCAAGTCGGCCAACATCAAGTGTAAGGAACACTGAAGCTTTCTTT
CDR3aa: CASRPTSSVRNTEAFF

abundance: few
v_gene: TRBV6-6
j_gene: TRBJ2-1
len: 16
d_gene: .
CDR3nt: TGTGCCAGCAGTTACCAACAGAGCCTTACGAACAATGAGCAGTTCTTC
CDR3aa: CASSYQQSLTNNEQFF

abundance: few
v_gene: TRBV28
j_gene: TRBJ1-5
len: 13
d_gene: .
CDR3nt: TGTGCCAGCAGCTTCAGGCGTGGTCAGCCCCAGCATTTT
CDR3aa: CASSFRRGQPQHF

abundance: few
v_gene: TRBV30
j_gene: TRBJ1-1
len: 13
d_gene: .
CDR3nt: TGTGCCTGGAGGGAGGGGAGGAACACTGAAGCTTTCTTT
CDR3aa: CAWREGRNTEAFF

abundance: few
v_gene: TRBV2
j_gene: TRBJ1-5
len: 14
d_gene: .
CDR3nt: TGTGCCAGCACCACGGGACACTTTAATCAGCCCCAGCATTTT
CDR3aa: CASTTGHFNQPQHF

abundance: .
v_gene: TRBV7-9
j_gene: TRBJ2-7
len: 15
d_gene: .
CDR3nt: TGTGCCAGCAGCTTAGTTGCAGGGATCGGCTACGAGCAGTACTTC
CDR3aa: CASSLVAGIGYEQYF

abundance: .
v_gene: TRBV7-2
j_gene: TRBJ1-6
len: 14
d_gene: .
CDR3nt: TGTGCCAGCAGCTTTAGAGGGAAGGAGTCACCCCTCCACTTT
CDR3aa: CASSFRGKESPLHF

abundance: .
v_gene: TRBV5-6
j_gene: TRBJ2-1
len: 16
d_gene: .
CDR3nt: TGTGCCAGCAGTCCCGGAGGGCGGCTTACCTACAATGAGCAGTTCTTC
CDR3aa: CASSPGGRLTYNEQFF

abundance: .
v_gene: TRBV4-3
j_gene: TRBJ2-2
len: 16
d_gene: .
CDR3nt: TGCGCCAGCAGCCAAGCACAGGGTTGGAACACCGGGGAGCTGTTTTTT
CDR3aa: CASSQAQGWNTGELFF

abundance: .
v_gene: TRBV30
j_gene: TRBJ2-2
len: 16
d_gene: TRBD2
CDR3nt: TGTGCCTGGAGTCTCCGAGGCGGGAGAGGCACCGGGGAGCTGTTTTTT
CDR3aa: CAWSLRGGRGTGELFF